This TCR beta chain was identified in a study of T cells in Graves' hyperthyroidism and ophthalmopathy (dated by TCRdb to between 2018 and 2021). Turning to the overall study: Peripheral blood was collected at initial diagnosis, before any treatment. Whether ophthalmopathy could be predicted prospectively was tested in an independent validation cohort made up of some 20 hyperthyroidism patients plus 17 patients who later progressed to ophthalmopathy. Thyroid tissue and blood T-cell repertoires from more than five Graves' hyperthyroidism patients were also compared in the study. The paper describes TCR Vbeta CDR3 sequencing of 135 peripheral blood samples, made up of some 40 ophthalmopathy patients, 70 to 75 hyperthyroidism patients and 17 progressor patients. Once sampling was done, hyperthyroidism patients were given methimazole at a starting dose of 30 mg daily, whereas ophthalmopathy patients were given high-dose intravenous methylprednisolone. A discovery cohort of fewer than 110 patients, roughly 40 with Graves' ophthalmopathy and approximately 60 with stable Graves' hyperthyroidism, was used to find distinguishing TCR V-J signatures. The approximately 100 discovery patients were divided at random into training and test sets in a 7:3 ratio. On the study overall, not on this receptor specifically: In validation, the model predicted progression to ophthalmopathy with roughly 70% sensitivity and 72.22% specificity, a median of around six months before onset. No statistical method was used to fix the sample size in advance, and group allocation was not hidden from the investigators. A model built on a 13 V-J signature distinguished ophthalmopathy from stable hyperthyroidism, reaching over 85% sensitivity and around 81% specificity in cross-validation and 80%/75% in testing. Most expanded thyroid clonotypes (frequency above 0.001) were also detected in blood, a finding suggesting that blood repertoires may reflect thyroid immune responses.

This clonotype was counted ten times or more. Its target antigen remains unknown. No base quality information exists; no much larger clone differs at one position. The trim is 7 bases for V and 10 bases for J, with a gap of 19 bases between the germline ends. Per the germline V gene, MDHEN is the CDR1 and SYDVKM is the CDR2. Inclusive of the bounding cysteine and phenylalanine, the CDR3 is 13 residues long. Of all the DNA, just the CDR3 is kept, 39 bases in frame from base 1. Amplification of TCR beta CDR3 regions was carried out from RNA transcripts. A first-round RT-PCR of the TCR CDR3 used the HTBI primer set with the Qiagen OneStep RT-PCR kit. Libraries were constructed in a second round of multiplex PCR, after which size selection and purification were performed. Sequencing of the libraries was done on an Illumina HiSeq2000 using paired-end 100 bp reads. Concerning the study's data processing: SOAPnuke was used to process the raw data, with reads discarded if the reads contained adapters or uncalled bases, had a mean Phred below 15, or lacked an exact constant-primer or identifier match. COPE v1.2.5 was used to merge the high-quality paired reads, and each unique nucleotide sequence was defined as a clonotype. MiTCR v1.1 was used to align clonotypes to the IMGT TRBV, TRBD and TRBJ reference segments. Only V-J combinations with frequency above 0.0001, covering 99% to 99.2% of repertoires, were analysed. A TCS score was defined as the ratio of F50 (clonal expansion) to E x V (chaos), with BLOSUM62-based TCRdist applied between CDR3 peptides within each V-J. Welch's t-statistics and random forest reduced fewer than 600 V-J features to around 14, which were used in a naive Bayes classifier (R e1071). In TCRdb, the public reads were trimmed at Q25 with fastp and aligned with MiXCR, with productive beta chains retained. Each CDR3 protein gets just one entry, which takes the most common genes and DNA from the rows behind it. The V and J calls reflect TCRdb's pipeline rather than the authors' work. In all, the sample holds 550,000 to 800,000 distinct CDR3 sequences, and about 17% of those were seen once. The ten largest account for about 8.4% of the sample.

Stable Graves' hyperthyroidism was defined as no progression to ophthalmopathy during 18 months of follow-up. Hyperthyroidism patients were newly diagnosed, had a disease duration of under 2 months, and were aged 18 to 65 years. Any patient with an uncontrolled infection, another autoimmune disease, pregnancy or lactation was excluded. Diagnoses were based on clinical symptoms, serum thyroxine and TRAb, thyroid ultrasound and orbital computed tomography. PBMCs were separated from roughly 10 ml of fresh peripheral blood using Ficoll-Paque density gradient centrifugation. Total RNA was extracted with Trizol reagent, and quality was checked on an Agilent 2100 Bioanalyzer.

In this chain, TRBV28 is recombined with TRBJ1-1; there is no confident call for the D gene. The sequence derives from a man between 18 and 29 years old with Graves' hyperthyroidism. What was sequenced was blood. The nucleotide sequence reads TGTGCCAGCACTTCGGAAGGCCGCGCCGGAGCTTTCTTT. Its amino acids are CASTSEGRAGAFF.